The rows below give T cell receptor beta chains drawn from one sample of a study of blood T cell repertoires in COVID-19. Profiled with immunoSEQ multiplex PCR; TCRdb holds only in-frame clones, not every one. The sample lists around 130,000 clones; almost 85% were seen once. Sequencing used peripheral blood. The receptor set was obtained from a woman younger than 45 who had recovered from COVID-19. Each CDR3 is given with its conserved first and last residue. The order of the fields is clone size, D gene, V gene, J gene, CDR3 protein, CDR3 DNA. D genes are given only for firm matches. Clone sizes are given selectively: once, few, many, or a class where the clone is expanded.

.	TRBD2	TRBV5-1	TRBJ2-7	CASSLGLAGDYEQYF	TGCGCCAGCAGCTTGGGACTAGCGGGGGATTACGAGCAGTACTTC
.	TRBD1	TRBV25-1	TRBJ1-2	CASSESRTGDYGYTF	TGTGCCAGCAGTGAATCCAGGACAGGGGACTATGGCTACACCTTC
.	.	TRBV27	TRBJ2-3	CASSFDRLATTDTQYF	TGTGCCAGCAGTTTTGACCGGCTAGCTACCACAGATACGCAGTATTTT
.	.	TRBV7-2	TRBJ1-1	CASSIDRSTEAFF	TGTGCCAGCAGCATAGACCGGAGCACTGAAGCTTTCTTT
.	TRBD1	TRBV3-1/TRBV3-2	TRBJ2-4	CASSGTELAKNIQYF	TGTGCCAGCAGCGGGACAGAACTAGCCAAAAACATTCAGTACTTC
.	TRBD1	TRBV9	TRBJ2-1	CASSVEQGVPYNEQFF	TGTGCCAGCAGCGTTGAACAGGGGGTTCCCTACAATGAGCAGTTCTTC
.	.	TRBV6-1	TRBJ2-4	CASSEEGGGLAKNIQYF	TGTGCCAGCAGTGAAGAAGGGGGGGGGCTAGCCAAAAACATTCAGTACTTC
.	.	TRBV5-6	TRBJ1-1	CASSPRRTLGTEAFF	TGTGCCAGCAGCCCTCGTAGGACTCTGGGGACTGAAGCTTTCTTT
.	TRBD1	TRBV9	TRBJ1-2	CASSVAGTDYGYTF	TGTGCCAGCAGCGTAGCCGGGACAGACTATGGCTACACCTTC
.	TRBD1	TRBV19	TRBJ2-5	CASSRGGQGAWTQYF	TGTGCCAGTAGTAGGGGTGGACAGGGGGCTTGGACCCAGTACTTC
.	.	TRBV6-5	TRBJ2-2	CANRGGDTGELFF	TGTGCCAACAGGGGGGGTGACACCGGGGAGCTGTTTTTT
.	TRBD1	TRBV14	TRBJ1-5	CASSQEAGQHSNQPQHF	TGTGCCAGCAGCCAAGAGGCGGGACAGCATAGCAATCAGCCCCAGCATTTT
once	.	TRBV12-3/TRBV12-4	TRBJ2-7	CASSFTGEQYF	TGTGCCAGCAGTTTCACGGGAGAGCAGTACTTC
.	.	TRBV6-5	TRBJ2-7	CASSPHRYSYEQYF	TGTGCCAGCAGTCCCCACAGGTACTCCTACGAGCAGTACTTC
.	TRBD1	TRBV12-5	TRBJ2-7	CASGLVVGQGNAYEQYF	TGTGCTAGTGGTTTGGTCGTGGGACAGGGGAACGCCTACGAGCAGTACTTC
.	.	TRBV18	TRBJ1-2	CASSPLEGTYYGYTF	TGTGCCAGCTCACCCTTGGAGGGAACCTACTATGGCTACACCTTC
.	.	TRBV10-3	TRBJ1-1	CAISGDRKGADTEAFF	TGTGCCATCAGTGGCGACAGAAAGGGCGCGGACACTGAAGCTTTCTTT
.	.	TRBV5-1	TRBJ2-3	CASSQGKTSTDTQYF	TGCGCCAGCAGTCAGGGGAAGACTAGCACAGATACGCAGTATTTT
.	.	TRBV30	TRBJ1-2	CAWSVLVFGDYGYTF	TGTGCCTGGAGTGTATTGGTCTTCGGGGACTATGGCTACACCTTC
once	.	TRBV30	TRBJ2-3	CAWSVVQNTQYF	TGTGCCTGGAGTGTAGTACAGAATACGCAGTATTTT
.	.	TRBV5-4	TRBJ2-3	CASSLQVSTDTQYF	TGTGCCAGCAGCTTGCAGGTTAGCACAGATACGCAGTATTTT
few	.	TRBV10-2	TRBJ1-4	CASSDSRGANEKLFF	TGCGCCAGCAGTGATAGTCGGGGGGCTAATGAAAAACTGTTTTTT
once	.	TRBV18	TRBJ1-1	CASSPLSGDTEAFF	TGTGCCAGCTCACCGCTTAGTGGAGACACTGAAGCTTTCTTT
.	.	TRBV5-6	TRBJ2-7	CASLEATRREQYF	TGTGCCAGCCTTGAAGCGACCCGTCGGGAGCAGTACTTC
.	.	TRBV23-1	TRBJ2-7	CASSQSRRPKDYEQYF	TGCGCCAGCAGTCAATCGAGGAGACCTAAGGACTACGAGCAGTACTTC
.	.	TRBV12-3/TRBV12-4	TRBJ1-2	CASSLQGGYTF	TGTGCCAGCAGTTTACAGGGGGGCTACACCTTC
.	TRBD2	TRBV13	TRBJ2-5	CASSPTGTSGSKETQYF	TGTGCCAGCAGCCCAACCGGGACTAGCGGGAGTAAAGAGACCCAGTACTTC
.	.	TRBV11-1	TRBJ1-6	CASSLELYSPLHF	TGTGCCAGCAGCTTAGAGCTGTATTCACCCCTCCACTTT
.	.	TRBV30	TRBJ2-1	CAWSVGQDYNEQFF	TGTGCCTGGAGTGTGGGGCAGGACTACAATGAGCAGTTCTTC
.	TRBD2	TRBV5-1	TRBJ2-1	CASSLFGGTSDNEQFF	TGCGCCAGCAGCTTGTTCGGTGGGACTAGCGACAATGAGCAGTTCTTC
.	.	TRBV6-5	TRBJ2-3	CASSHSGVTDTQYF	TGTGCCAGCAGCCACTCGGGGGTCACAGATACGCAGTATTTT
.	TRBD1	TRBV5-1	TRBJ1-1	CASSLGGGRNTEAFF	TGCGCCAGCAGCTTGGGAGGGGGCAGGAACACTGAAGCTTTCTTT
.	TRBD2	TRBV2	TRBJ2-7	CASSEGGEGYEQYF	TGTGCCAGCAGTGAAGGGGGGGAGGGCTACGAGCAGTACTTC
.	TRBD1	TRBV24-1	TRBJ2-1	CATRDRGRSYNEQFF	TGTGCCACCAGGGACAGGGGGCGTTCCTACAATGAGCAGTTCTTC
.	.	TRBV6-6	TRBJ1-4	CASSYSSAGLFF	TGTGCCAGCAGTTACTCGAGTGCGGGTCTGTTTTTT
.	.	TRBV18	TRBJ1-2	CASSPKPGKDGYTF	TGTGCCAGCTCACCGAAACCAGGGAAGGATGGCTACACCTTC
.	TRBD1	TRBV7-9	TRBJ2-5	CASSLIEGARETQYF	TGTGCCAGCAGCTTAATTGAGGGGGCCAGGGAGACCCAGTACTTC
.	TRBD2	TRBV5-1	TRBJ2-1	CASRVGGRAGGNEQFF	TGCGCCAGCAGGGTTGGCGGGAGGGCCGGGGGCAATGAGCAGTTCTTC
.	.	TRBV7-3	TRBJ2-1	CASSLSSSYNEQFF	TGTGCCAGCAGCTTATCTAGCTCCTACAATGAGCAGTTCTTC
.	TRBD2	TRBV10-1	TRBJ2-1	CASSERTSSGQNEQFF	TGCGCCAGCAGTGAGCGGACTAGCTCGGGTCAGAATGAGCAGTTCTTC
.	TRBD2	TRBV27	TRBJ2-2	CASSRMAGEAAGELFF	TGTGCCAGCAGTCGGATGGCGGGGGAGGCCGCCGGGGAGCTGTTTTTT
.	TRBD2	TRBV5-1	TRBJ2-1	CASSLSSGRSNEQFF	TGCGCCAGCAGCTTGAGTAGCGGGAGGTCGAATGAGCAGTTCTTC
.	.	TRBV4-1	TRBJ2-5	CASSQREASVETQYF	TGCGCCAGCAGCCAAAGGGAGGCTAGCGTTGAGACCCAGTACTTC
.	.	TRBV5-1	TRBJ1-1	CASSLAGRSEAFF	TGCGCCAGCAGCTTGGCGGGTCGGTCTGAAGCTTTCTTT
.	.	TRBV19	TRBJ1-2	CASSETGTLSNYGYTF	TGTGCCAGTAGTGAGACCGGGACACTCTCTAACTATGGCTACACCTTC
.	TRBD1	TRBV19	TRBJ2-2	CASREWGQGGGNTGELFF	TGTGCCAGTAGGGAGTGGGGACAGGGAGGTGGGAACACCGGGGAGCTGTTTTTT
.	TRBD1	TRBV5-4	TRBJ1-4	CASSLLGLQGGNEKLFF	TGTGCCAGCAGCTTGTTGGGATTACAGGGGGGAAATGAAAAACTGTTTTTT